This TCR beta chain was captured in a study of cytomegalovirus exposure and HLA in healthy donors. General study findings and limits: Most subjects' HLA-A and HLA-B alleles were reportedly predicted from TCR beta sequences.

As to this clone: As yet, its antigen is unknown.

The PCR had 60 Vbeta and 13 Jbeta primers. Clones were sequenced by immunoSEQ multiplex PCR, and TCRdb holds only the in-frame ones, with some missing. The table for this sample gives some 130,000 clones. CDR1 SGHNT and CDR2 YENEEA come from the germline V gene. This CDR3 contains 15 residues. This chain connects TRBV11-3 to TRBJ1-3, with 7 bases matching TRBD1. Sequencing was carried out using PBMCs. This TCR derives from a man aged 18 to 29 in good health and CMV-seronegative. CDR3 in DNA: TGTGTGGACGAGACAGGGACCCTCTCTGGAAACACCATATATTTT. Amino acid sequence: CVDETGTLSGNTIYF.